The clone carrying this T cell receptor beta chain was observed a single time. The antigen is undetermined. Before the COVID-19 pandemic, during about 2011-2019, CD4+ T cells were taken from unexposed donors. CD4+ T cells were isolated from the cells after about ten days of culture. Fresh IL-2 medium replaced half the medium on days 3 and 7. This sample stems from a study of CD4 T cells in relation to SARS-CoV-2 and coronaviruses. The overall study: TCR beta CDR3s were sequenced after roughly nine-day antigen culture of PBMCs. The HLA restriction of the shared crossreactive spike epitopes was mapped.

Profiling relied on immunoSEQ multiplex PCR, and the TCRdb table lists in-frame clones only, not all of them. Of about 23,000 clones in the sample, 76% were seen once. Sequencing was carried out using CD4+ T cells from PBMCs, cultured in vitro. The source is a human donor in good health.

This CDR3 reads CASSLGPFRGEETQYF. In DNA form, the CDR3 reads TGTGCCAGCAGCTTAGGCCCTTTCCGGGGCGAGGAGACCCAGTACTTC. This chain links TRBV7-3 with TRBJ2-5; possibly TRBD1 or TRBD2 for D (5 bases each). The CDR3 runs 16 residues. Germline-derived CDR1 and CDR2 are SGHTA and FQGTGA. Trimming removed 2 bases from V and 5 bases from J, with 18 bases in between. Full variable domain (rest looked up from reference TRBV7-3 and TRBJ2-5): GAGVSQTPSNKVTEKGKYVELRCDPISGHTALYWYRQSLGQGPEFLIYFQGTGAADDSGLPNDRFFAVRPEGSVSTLKIQRTERGDSAVYLCASSLGPFRGEETQYFGPGTRLLVL.